The 11 T cell receptor beta chains presented below share a single source sample, sequenced in a study of regulatory T cells in long-lasting Graves disease. Time point meaning: newly diagnosed GD, antithyroid drugs for less than 3 months. The TCR library was made from RNA that had been extracted from PBMCs in TRIzol. Construction of TCR beta libraries relied on iRepertoire HTBI primers and on Arm-PCR targeting CDR3 regions. Each CDR3 protein is one row after TCRdb ran MiXCR on the multiplex PCR reads. The sample includes 400,000 to 500,000 distinct CDR3 sequences, 14% to 15% of them seen just once. This sample was also put to use in a study of T cells in Graves' hyperthyroidism and ophthalmopathy.

Sequences were derived from peripheral blood mononuclear cells (PBMCs), sampled at new diagnosis, from a patient treated with antithyroid drugs. The receptor source for this set is a woman aged 30 to 39 with Graves disease.

The rearrangement joins TRBV5-8 to TRBJ1-1; tentative D call: TRBD1 (6 bases). The CDR3 extends over 12 amino acids. V lost 1 base and J 8 bases, leaving 9 bases between the germline ends. The V gene's germline CDR1 is SGHTS and CDR2 YDEGEE. The CDR3 protein is CASSLWTAEAFF. CDR3 DNA: TGTGCCAGCAGCTTGTGGACAGCCGAAGCTTTCTTT.

This clonotype appeared many times. The gene calls are TRBV20-1 and TRBJ2-7; TRBD2 matches at 8 bases. Germline loops: CDR1 DFQATT, CDR2 SNEGSKA (reference sequence). The CDR3 runs to 13 residues. V lost 5 bases to trimming and J lost 2 bases; unmatched junction nucleotides: 5. The CDR3 DNA reads as TGCAGTGCTCGACTAGCGCCCACCTACGAGCAGTACTTC. This encodes CSARLAPTYEQYF.

This clonotype was observed many times. CDR3: CSASPGSNYEQYF. DNA for the CDR3: TGCAGTGCTAGCCCCGGGAGCAACTACGAGCAGTACTTC. The V call is TRBV20-1, the J call TRBJ2-7; a weak D match, TRBD2 (6 bases). V was pared by 3 bases and J by 3 bases, with 12 bases between. This CDR3 contains 13 residues. The V gene's germline CDR1 is DFQATT and CDR2 SNEGSKA (reference sequence).

This clonotype showed up many times. The V call is TRBV30, the J call TRBJ2-7, with 9 bases that match TRBD1. Trimming took 1 base from V and 7 from J; bases not matched to a gene: 8. The CDR3 length is 14 residues. CDR1 and CDR2 (germline): GTSNPN, SVGIG (reference sequence). DNA for the CDR3: TGTGCCTGGAGTGCGGGACAGGGAGTAAGGGAGCAGTACTTC. The encoded protein is CAWSAGQGVREQYF.

This clonotype has ten or more counts. The V gene is TRBV7-9, the J gene TRBJ1-1, with D possibly matching TRBD1 (5 bases). V lost 10 bases, J lost 1 base, and 16 bases lay in between. Per the germline V gene, CDR1 is SEHNR and CDR2 is FQNEAQ (reference sequence). CDR3 size: 14 residues. Here the CDR3 DNA reads TGTGCCACCGATGAATGGACAAGGAACACTGAAGCTTTCTTT. Amino acids: CATDEWTRNTEAFF.

In this sample, this clonotype turned up many times. The chain carries TRBV20-1 and TRBJ2-7, with 8 nucleotides matching TRBD1. The CDR3 contains 14 residues. Germline values: CDR1 DFQATT, CDR2 SNEGSKA (reference sequence). Germline trimming cut 2 bases from V and 2 bases from J; bases unmatched to any gene: 5. CDR3 protein: CSARKTGDPYEQYF. CDR3 DNA sequence: TGCAGTGCTAGAAAGACAGGGGATCCCTACGAGCAGTACTTC.

This clonotype was observed many times. The V and J genes are TRBV6-1 and TRBJ2-1; 8 positions agree with TRBD1. The CDR3 spans 16 residues. V was clipped by 4 bases and J by 7 bases; unmatched bases: 12. Per germline, CDR1 MNHNS and CDR2 SASEGT. CDR3 DNA sequence: TGTGCCAGCAGTGCGCCCGGGACAGGCATCTTAAATGAGCAGTTCTTC. As protein: CASSAPGTGILNEQFF.

This clonotype has a count of ten or more. The chain carries TRBV6-2 or TRBV6-3 and TRBJ2-3, with D unresolved. Per the germline V gene, CDR1 is MNHEY and CDR2 is SVGEGT. The CDR3 is 12 residues long. Trimming stripped 5 bases from V and 2 bases from J, with 5 bases between. CDR3: CASSKLTDTQYF. In DNA, the CDR3 is TGTGCCAGCAGTAAGCTCACAGATACGCAGTATTTT.

The V gene is TRBV5-6, the J gene TRBJ1-4; D not certain. V was clipped by 2 bases and J by 5 bases, with 4 bases between them. The CDR3 spans 12 residues. In germline, CDR1 is SGHDT, CDR2 YYEEEE. CDR3 sequence: CASSFNNEKLFF. DNA of the CDR3: TGTGCCAGCAGCTTTAACAATGAAAAACTGTTTTTT.

A note on this clonotype: A far larger clone is just one base off, so this is likely a read error. The J gene is TRBJ2-1, the V gene TRBV11-1, with TRBD2 matching over 8 bases. CDR3 length: 17 amino acids. Unmatched junction bases numbered 15, after V lost 6 bases and J lost 5 bases. Germline lookup yields CDR1 SGHAT and CDR2 FQDESV (reference sequence). CDR3 region: CASRREGPAGVHNEQFF. The CDR3 DNA reads as TGTGCCAGCAGACGCGAGGGACCAGCGGGAGTCCACAATGAGCAGTTCTTC.

This clonotype was seen more than once but under ten times. This chain joins TRBV27 and TRBJ2-4; no firm D call. CDR3 length: 16 amino acids. In germline, CDR1 is MNHEY, CDR2 SMNVEV (reference sequence). Trimming took off 8 bases at V and 0 bases at J, with 17 bases between the two ends. The CDR3 DNA sequence: TGTGCCAGCTCCTCAGGCCTCATACTAGCCAAAAACATTCAGTACTTC. It is translated as CASSSGLILAKNIQYF.